This entry lists 21 T cell receptor beta chains sequenced from one sample in a study of sequential checkpoint blockade in melanoma. Treatment: randomized to nivolumab then ipilimumab (arm A) or the reverse (arm B). The protocol was immunoSEQ multiplex PCR, while the TCRdb copy is restricted to in-frame clones and leaves out a portion. The repertoire consists of 7,000 to 9,500 clones, with roughly three fifths occurring once and the leading ten covering roughly 8.4%. Source: CD8+ T cells sorted from blood (inferred from file names), taken from a patient given nivolumab and ipilimumab in sequence. These receptors were taken from a human donor with melanoma.

The chain recombines TRBV9 with TRBJ2-1, with TRBD2 matching 8 bases. The junction had 13 bases not matched to a gene; V was cut back by 4 bases and J by 4 bases. CDR1 is SGDLS, CDR2 YYNGEE, per germline. This CDR3 comprises 17 residues. The CDR3 spells CASSLLAFSGKYNEQFF. The DNA for the CDR3 is TGTGCCAGCAGCCTTCTCGCGTTTAGCGGGAAATACAATGAGCAGTTCTTC. The entire variable domain, with the rest obtained from reference TRBV9 and TRBJ2-1, is as follows: DSGVTQTPKHLITATGQRVTLRCSPRSGDLSVYWYQQSLDQGLQFLIQYYNGEERAKGNILERFSAQQFPDLHSELNLSSLELGDSALYFCASSLLAFSGKYNEQFFGPGTRLTVL.

This chain uses TRBV4-1 with TRBJ1-6, with TRBD1 matching over 8 bases. V lost 3 bases to trimming and J lost 10 bases; unmatched junction nucleotides: 5. The CDR3 is 14 amino acids. In germline, CDR1 is MGHRA, CDR2 YSYEKL. CDR3 DNA: TGCGCCAGCAGCCAGACAGGGGTACGGTCACCCCTCCACTTT. Its protein product is CASSQTGVRSPLHF.

This clone was found a few times. The gene calls are TRBV11-2 and TRBJ2-7; maybe TRBD2 (7 bases). The CDR3 is 14 residues long. Germline CDR1 and CDR2: SGHAT and FQNNGV. V dropped 1 base and J dropped 3 bases, with 10 bases sitting between them. As DNA, the CDR3 is TGTGCCAGCAGCTTAGGGGGGGGCCTCTACGAGCAGTACTTC. As protein: CASSLGGGLYEQYF.

J is TRBJ1-5 and V is TRBV5-6, with 10 bases fitting TRBD1. The V gene end was trimmed by 3 bases and the J gene end by 6 bases; junction bases not matched to a gene: 6. Germline CDR1 SGHDT, CDR2 YYEEEE. This CDR3 region has 15 residues. CDR3 loop: CASSSAGTGVQPQHF. CDR3 sequence (DNA): TGTGCCAGCAGCTCCGCCGGGACAGGGGTTCAGCCCCAGCATTTT.

CDR3 sequence: CASSLGGLAGAREQYF. The DNA of the CDR3 is TGTGCCAGCAGCTTGGGCGGACTAGCGGGAGCGAGGGAGCAGTACTTC. This rearrangement joins TRBV5-4 to TRBJ2-7; 13 bases align to TRBD2. The V and J ends lost 0 bases and 7 bases, in that order; junction bases with no gene match: 7. The CDR3 is 16 residues long. CDR1 is SGHNT and CDR2 is YYREEE in the germline V gene (reference sequence). Using reference TRBV5-4 and TRBJ2-7 for the parts outside the CDR3, the full variable domain is ETGVTQSPTHLIKTRGQQVTLRCSSQSGHNTVSWYQQALGQGPQFIFQYYREEENGRGNFPPRFSGLQFPNYSSELNVNALELDDSALYLCASSLGGLAGAREQYFGPGTRLTVT.

With regard to this clone: Germline and junction disagree at one end, which may indicate a read error. The chain joins TRBV7-9 to TRBJ2-7; D ambiguous. CDR1 and CDR2 (germline): SEHNR, FQNEAQ (reference sequence). The CDR3 extends over 13 amino acids. CDR3 nucleotide sequence: TGTGCCAGCAGATACGACACGTCTGGCGAGCAGAACTTC. Protein sequence: CASRYDTSGEQNF.

The rearrangement uses TRBV14 and TRBJ2-7; TRBD2 agrees at 7 bases. The CDR3 is made up of 15 amino acids. V lost 4 bases and J lost 1; bases outside the gene matches: 7. Germline V lookup: CDR1 SGHDN, CDR2 FVKESK. The CDR3 bases are TGTGCCAGCAGCCCACCTTTCGGGAGGTCCTACGAGCAGTACTTC. The encoded protein is CASSPPFGRSYEQYF. Full variable domain (remainder filled in from reference TRBV14 and TRBJ2-7): EAGVTQFPSHSVIEKGQTVTLRCDPISGHDNLYWYRRVMGKEIKFLLHFVKESKQDESGMPNNRFLAERTGGTYSTLKVQPAELEDSGVYFCASSPPFGRSYEQYFGPGTRLTVT.

The table lists this clone with a few counts. This specimen includes other DNA sequences encoding the same CDR3. The chain couples TRBV4-3 to TRBJ2-7, with 7 bases that match TRBD1. Losses at the gene ends were 2 bases for V and 3 bases for J; bases not matched to a gene: 1. The CDR3 extends over 13 amino acids. Germline V gene sequence: CDR1 LGHNA, CDR2 YSLEER. CDR3 coding DNA: TGCGCCAGCAGCCAAAGACAGGGCTACGAGCAGTACTTC. Its protein is CASSQRQGYEQYF.

The J gene is TRBJ2-7, the V gene TRBV28; TRBD2 aligns across 10 bases. J was trimmed by 4 bases and V by 4 bases; bases with no gene match: 13. Germline V gene sequence: CDR1 MDHEN, CDR2 SYDVKM. CDR3 length: 17 amino acids. Here the CDR3 reads CASSSDLSGRSLYEQYF. The CDR3 region has the DNA TGTGCCAGCAGTTCAGACCTTAGCGGGAGGAGCCTGTACGAGCAGTACTTC.

Of note for this clone: A much larger clone differs by one base, so this may be a read error. CDR3 nucleotide sequence: TGCAGCGTTGAAGATAGTAGCTATGGCCACACCTTC. Translation: CSVEDSSYGHTF. The rearrangement uses TRBV29-1 and TRBJ1-2; D gene ambiguous. CDR1 SQVTM and CDR2 ANQGSEA come from the germline V gene. The CDR3 sequence is 12 residues long.

The gene calls are TRBV6-6 and TRBJ1-2; 7 nucleotides agree with TRBD1. The germline gives CDR1 MNHNY, CDR2 SVGAGI (reference sequence). There are 15 residues in the CDR3. The V and J ends lost 0 bases and 4 bases, in that order; junction bases with no gene match: 5. CDR3 sequence: CASSYSGDSLYGYTF. The CDR3 nucleotides are TGTGCCAGCAGTTACTCCGGGGACAGCCTCTATGGCTACACCTTC.

The chain has TRBV9 and TRBJ2-7; no clear D. The V and J ends lost 5 bases and 7 bases respectively, with 10 bases between them. The CDR3 runs 11 residues. Per germline, CDR1 SGDLS and CDR2 YYNGEE. Here the CDR3 DNA reads TGTGCCAGCAGTTCAACCGGGGAGCAGTACTTC. Amino acid sequence: CASSSTGEQYF.

This clone was seen more than once but under ten times. The chain employs TRBV15 and TRBJ1-5; 7 bases match TRBD1. The junction had 3 bases not matched to a gene; V was cut back by 4 bases and J by 9 bases. This CDR3 region has 12 residues. CDR1 is LNHNV, CDR2 YYDKDF, per germline (reference sequence). The CDR3 DNA is TGTGCCACCAGCACCAGGACAGGGCCCCAGCATTTT. The encoded protein is CATSTRTGPQHF.

This clone has just a few counts. As DNA, the CDR3 is TGTGCCAGTAGTATTTCGGGGGATGAAAAACTGTTTTTT. Translated, it gives CASSISGDEKLFF. The J gene is TRBJ1-4, the V gene TRBV19; D is perhaps TRBD1 (5 bases). The ends were cut back, 3 bases at V and 6 bases at J, with 8 bases in the middle. The germline CDR1 and CDR2 sequences are LNHDA and SQIVND (reference sequence). CDR3 length: 13 amino acids.

This clone was recorded a few times. This chain uses TRBV9 with TRBJ1-5; no reliable D call. Germline V gene lookup returns CDR1 SGDLS and CDR2 YYNGEE. The CDR3 totals 14 residues. V was clipped by 5 bases and J by 1 base, with 10 bases between them. For the CDR3, the DNA is TGTGCCAGCAGTTCGGGTGGGAGCAATCAGCCCCAGCATTTT. This encodes CASSSGGSNQPQHF.

This chain links TRBV12-1 with TRBJ2-1; the listed D gene, TRBD2, was not tested against the DNA. TRBV12-1 is shown as a pseudogene. CDR3 length: 15 residues. CDR3 residues: CASSFVGAVAIEQFF. CDR3 DNA sequence: TGTGCCAGCAGCTTTGTAGGTGCGGTAGCCATTGAGCAGTTCTTC.

This chain links TRBV5-1 with TRBJ1-1, with 9 bases lining up with TRBD1. The CDR3 covers 15 residues. Trimming cost V 1 base and J 4 bases; bases outside gene matches: 5. Germline values: CDR1 SGHRS, CDR2 YFSETQ. The CDR3 is CASSLWTGEATEAFF. CDR3 DNA: TGCGCCAGCAGCTTGTGGACAGGGGAGGCCACTGAAGCTTTCTTT.

The CDR3 nucleotides are TGTGCCAGCAGCCACGAGGGAGAGCGTGAAGCTTTCTTT. Translated, it gives CASSHEGEREAFF. The chain uses TRBV6-5 and TRBJ1-1, with D unclear. Germline values: CDR1 MNHEY, CDR2 SVGAGI. The CDR3 has 13 amino acids. Trimming took off 6 bases at V and 7 bases at J, with 15 bases between the two ends.

J is TRBJ1-5 and V is TRBV5-5, with TRBD1 identical over 9 bases. There are 15 residues in the CDR3. After removal of 0 bases from V and 2 bases from J, the junction contained 0 bases not matched to a gene. Germline CDR1 reads SGHKS; CDR2 reads YYEKEE (reference sequence). The CDR3 DNA reads TGTGCCAGCAGCTTGGGACAGGGGGGCAATCAGCCCCAGCATTTT. Amino acids: CASSLGQGGNQPQHF. The full variable domain, completed using reference TRBV5-5 and TRBJ1-5, is DAGVTQSPTHLIKTRGQQVTLRCSPISGHKSVSWYQQVLGQGPQFIFQYYEKEERGRGNFPDRFSARQFPNYSSELNVNALLLGDSALYLCASSLGQGGNQPQHFGDGTRLSIL.

In this sample, this clone turned up once. The rearrangement joins TRBV5-4 to TRBJ1-5, with 9 nucleotides matching TRBD1. V lost 3 bases, J lost 7 bases, and 2 bases stayed unmatched. Germline V lookup: CDR1 SGHNT, CDR2 YYREEE (reference sequence). CDR3 length: 13 residues. CDR3 DNA: TGTGCCAGCAGCTGGGGACAGGGCCAGCCCCAGCATTTT. Protein sequence: CASSWGQGQPQHF.

This chain joins TRBV7-9 and TRBJ1-2; no clear D gene. Trimming took 1 base from V and 3 from J, leaving 3 bases between them. The germline V gene has CDR1 SEHNR and CDR2 FQNEAQ (reference sequence). This CDR3 has 12 residues. CDR3 sequence (DNA): TGTGCCAGCAGCTTAGGGCACTATGGCTACACCTTC. Protein: CASSLGHYGYTF.